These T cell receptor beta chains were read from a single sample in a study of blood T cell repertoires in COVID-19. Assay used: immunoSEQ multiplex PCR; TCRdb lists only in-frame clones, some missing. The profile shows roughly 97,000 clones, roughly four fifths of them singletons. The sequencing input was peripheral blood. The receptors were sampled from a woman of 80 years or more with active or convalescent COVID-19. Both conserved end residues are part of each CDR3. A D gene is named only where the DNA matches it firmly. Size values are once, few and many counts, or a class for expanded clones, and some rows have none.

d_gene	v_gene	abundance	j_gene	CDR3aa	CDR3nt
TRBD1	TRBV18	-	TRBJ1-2	CASSPERQGVYGYTF	TGTGCCAGCTCACCAGAGAGACAGGGCGTCTATGGCTACACCTTC
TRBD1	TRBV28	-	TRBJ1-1	CASTYTTGDEAFF	TGTGCCAGCACATATACTACAGGGGACGAAGCTTTCTTT
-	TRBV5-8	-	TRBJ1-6	CASSLLRSPLHF	TGTGCCAGCAGCTTGCTGCGTTCACCCCTCCACTTT
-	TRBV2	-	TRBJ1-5	CASSTGNQPQHF	TGTGCCAGCAGTACAGGGAATCAGCCCCAGCATTTT
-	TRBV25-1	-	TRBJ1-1	CASSWGVETEAFF	TGTGCCAGCTCGTGGGGGGTTGAGACTGAAGCTTTCTTT
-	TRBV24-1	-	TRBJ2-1	CATSPGSYNEQFF	TGTGCCACCAGTCCAGGCTCCTACAATGAGCAGTTCTTC
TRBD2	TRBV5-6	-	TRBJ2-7	CASSAIRSGGNLPEQYF	TGTGCCAGCAGCGCCATACGTAGCGGGGGGAACCTACCCGAGCAGTACTTC
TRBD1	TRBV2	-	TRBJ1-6	CASSQGQGHNSPLHF	TGTGCCAGCAGTCAGGGACAGGGACATAATTCACCCCTCCACTTT
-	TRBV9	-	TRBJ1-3	CASSGGGTRPSGNTIYF	TGTGCCAGCAGCGGGGGGGGCACCCGACCATCGGGAAACACCATATATTTT
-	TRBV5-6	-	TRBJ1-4	CASSYTTGAKYEKLFF	TGTGCCAGCAGCTATACAACTGGGGCTAAATATGAAAAACTGTTTTTT
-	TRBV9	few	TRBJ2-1	CASSGEWGVEQFF	TGTGCCAGCAGCGGGGAGTGGGGGGTCGAGCAGTTCTTC
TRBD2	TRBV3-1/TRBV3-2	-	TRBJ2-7	CASSQPGLAYEQYF	TGTGCCAGCAGCCAACCGGGACTAGCTTACGAGCAGTACTTC
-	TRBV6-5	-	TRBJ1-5	CASRDTFNSNQPQHF	TGTGCCAGCAGGGACACCTTTAATAGCAATCAGCCCCAGCATTTT
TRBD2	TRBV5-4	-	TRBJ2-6	CASSLAGGGGANVLTF	TGTGCCAGCAGCCTAGCGGGAGGGGGCGGGGCCAACGTCCTGACTTTC
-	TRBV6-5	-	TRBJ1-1	CASLPIFGVQLEAFF	TGTGCCAGCCTCCCGATCTTCGGGGTTCAACTTGAAGCTTTCTTT
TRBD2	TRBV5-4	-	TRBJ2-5	CASSPGTSDLTGETQYF	TGTGCCAGCAGCCCGGGGACTAGCGACCTCACGGGAGAGACCCAGTACTTC
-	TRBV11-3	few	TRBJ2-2	CASSYSNTGELFF	TGTGCCAGCAGCTACAGTAACACCGGGGAGCTGTTTTTT
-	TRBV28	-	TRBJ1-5	CASSQYRDNQPQHF	TGTGCCAGCAGTCAATACAGAGACAATCAGCCCCAGCATTTT
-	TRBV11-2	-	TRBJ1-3	CASSLARISGNTIYF	TGTGCCAGCAGCTTAGCGCGGATCTCTGGAAACACCATATATTTT
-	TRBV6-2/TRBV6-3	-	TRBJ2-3	CASSKSGYASTDTQYF	TGTGCCAGCAGTAAAAGCGGGTATGCTAGCACAGATACGCAGTATTTT
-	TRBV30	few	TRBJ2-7	CAWSEVRGEQYF	TGTGCCTGGAGTGAGGTACGCGGGGAGCAGTACTTC
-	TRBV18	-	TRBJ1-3	CASSPQANTIYF	TGTGCCAGCTCGCCGCAAGCGAACACCATATATTTT